These T cell receptor beta chains were read from a single sample in a study of spatial heterogeneity in lung cancer. TCRdb processed the 5' RACE reads anew with MiXCR; each CDR3 protein has one entry. The sample lists under 150,000 distinct CDR3 sequences, approximately 12% occurring once. The material was PBMCs, obtained at follow-up. These receptors originate from a male donor with early-stage non-small cell lung cancer. CDR3s include the opening cysteine and the closing phenylalanine or tryptophan. The D gene is left open where the match is weak. The size field is filled for only some rows; it gives once, few, many or a size class.

v_gene	abundance	d_gene	j_gene	CDR3nt	CDR3aa
TRBV2	many	NA	TRBJ1-1	TGTGCCAGCAGTGAAGGCCCCTCTGAAGCTTTCTTT	CASSEGPSEAFF
TRBV5-6	NA	NA	TRBJ2-2	TGTGCCAGCAGCTTGTTCCCTCTTGGAACAAGAAGCACCGGGGAGCTGTTTTTT	CASSLFPLGTRSTGELFF
TRBV6-5	many	NA	TRBJ1-2	TGTGCCAGCAGGCCTATGTCTCGGGCCGGTGGTGGCTACACCTTC	CASRPMSRAGGGYTF
TRBV29-1	few	TRBD2	TRBJ2-3	TGCAGCGTCGTGACTAGCGGAGCTACAGATACGCAGTATTTT	CSVVTSGATDTQYF
TRBV20-1	NA	NA	TRBJ1-6	TGCAGTGCTAGAGATAGTGGATCCCTTGGTAATTCACCCCTCCACTTT	CSARDSGSLGNSPLHF
TRBV5-4	many	NA	TRBJ2-5	TGTGCCAGCAGCTTCGAGGGGAGGGAGACCCAGTACTTC	CASSFEGRETQYF
TRBV24-1	NA	NA	TRBJ2-3	TGTGCCACCAGTGATCCAGGGAGGAGGGCCACAGATACGCAGTATTTT	CATSDPGRRATDTQYF
TRBV6-2/TRBV6-3	NA	NA	TRBJ2-5	TGTGCCAGCAGGGACCTCGAGACTAGTTCTAGGGGGACCCAGTACTTC	CASRDLETSSRGTQYF
TRBV5-1	many	NA	TRBJ1-2	TGCGCCAGCAGCCAAGACTCGGGAGGTTCTGGCTACACCTTC	CASSQDSGGSGYTF
TRBV21-1	few	NA	TRBJ2-3	TGTGCCACGACCGACAGGGAGGGCACAGATACGCAGTATTTT	CATTDREGTDTQYF
TRBV10-3	few	NA	TRBJ2-5	TGTGCCATTAGGGGGTACCAAGAGACCCAGTACTTC	CAIRGYQETQYF
TRBV5-1	NA	TRBD1	TRBJ2-1	TGCGCCAGCAGCTTGGTACAGGGGCGGAGTGAGCAGTTCTTC	CASSLVQGRSEQFF
TRBV6-2/TRBV6-3	many	NA	TRBJ2-1	TGTGCCAGCAGTGACCGGGCCCGCGCATTCTTC	CASSDRARAFF
TRBV4-3	many	NA	TRBJ2-3	TGCGCCAGCAGCCAGGGGCGGGCAGATACGCAGTATTTT	CASSQGRADTQYF
TRBV11-2	many	TRBD1	TRBJ2-7	TGTGCCAGCAGCTCAGCCGGGACAGGGAATTCCTACGAGCAGTACTTC	CASSSAGTGNSYEQYF
TRBV6-1	NA	NA	TRBJ2-1	TGTGCCAGCAGTGAAGAACAGGAGGAGAAGTTCTTC	CASSEEQEEKFF
TRBV28	NA	NA	TRBJ1-6	TGTGCCAGCAGGGAGGCAACCGCACCCCTCCACTTT	CASREATAPLHF
TRBV6-5	few	NA	TRBJ2-3	TGTGCCAGCAGTTATAGGAGTCCTCCAGGCACAGATACGCAGTATTTT	CASSYRSPPGTDTQYF
TRBV15	many	NA	TRBJ2-1	TGTGCCACCAGCAGAGGAGGGACAGAGCAGTTCTTC	CATSRGGTEQFF
TRBV7-2	many	TRBD1	TRBJ2-5	TGTGCCAGCAGCTTGGGACAGCTCCAAGAGACCCAGTACTTC	CASSLGQLQETQYF
TRBV28	many	TRBD1	TRBJ2-3	TGTGCCAGCAGTTTGACAGGGATAAGGACAGATACGCAGTATTTT	CASSLTGIRTDTQYF
TRBV7-9	few	TRBD2	TRBJ2-1	TGTGCCAGCAGCATAGCGGGGGCTCCCAATGAGCAGTTCTTC	CASSIAGAPNEQFF
TRBV7-2	NA	TRBD1	TRBJ2-1	TGTGCCAGCAGCTCCCGGACAGGGTCGGTTGGTGAGCAGTTCTTC	CASSSRTGSVGEQFF
TRBV11-2	few	TRBD1	TRBJ1-2	TGTGCCAGCAGCCCGTCGGACAGGGTGGTTGGTGGCTACACCTTC	CASSPSDRVVGGYTF
TRBV5-1	NA	TRBD1	TRBJ2-1	TGCGCCAGCAGCCTTAGGACAGGTCCGGGGCTCTACAATGAGCAGTTCTTC	CASSLRTGPGLYNEQFF
TRBV18	NA	NA	TRBJ1-4	TGTGCCAGCTCCCGAAAAGACGGGTTTCGGCTTTTT	CASSRKDGFRLF
TRBV5-8	NA	TRBD1	TRBJ1-5	TGTGCCAGCAGCCAAGCGGGACAGGGCTATCAGCCCCAGCATTTT	CASSQAGQGYQPQHF
TRBV12-3/TRBV12-4	NA	NA	TRBJ2-5	TGTGCCAGCAGGCGCCGGGACGGTTATCAAGAGACCCAGTACTTC	CASRRRDGYQETQYF
TRBV2	NA	NA	TRBJ1-2	TGTGCCAGCAACCAGGGGCAAAGTGGCTACACCTTC	CASNQGQSGYTF